This TCR beta chain is drawn from a study of blood T cells in healthy people across ages. With a J-beta primer mix and a sample-barcoded 5' primer, a second PCR ran about 7 to 12 cycles. In TCRdb, the 5' RACE reads were re-called with MiXCR into one record per CDR3 protein. The sample carries 1,100,000 or so distinct CDR3 sequences, less than 50% recorded once. Study results and caveats: What prevented conclusive comparison of naive and antigen-experienced cells was that PBMCs were unsorted.

Per germline, CDR1 LGHDT and CDR2 YNNKEL (reference sequence). Trimming shortened V by 1 base and J by 3 bases, and 12 bases separated the two germline ends. The CDR3 runs 15 residues. Approximately 10 milliliters of peripheral blood were drawn from each donor into EDTA-treated tubes. As for this clonotype: The target antigen is unknown.

This TCR was recovered from a woman aged 60-70 years in good health. The sample consisted of blood. The genes are TRBV3-1 and TRBJ2-5; D ambiguous. CDR3 nucleotides: TGTGCCAGCAGCCAAGTGGCTAGAGATGAAGAGACCCAGTACTTC. It yields the protein CASSQVARDEETQYF.